These 29 T cell receptor beta chains originate from one sample sequenced in a study of shared clonotypes between healthy human individuals. Libraries were prepared by immunoSEQ multiplex PCR; TCRdb keeps only in-frame clonotypes and omits some of them. The sample lists approximately 2.1 million clones; approximately 93% were seen once. Sequencing input: naive CD4+ T cells from PBMCs. Stated subset: CD45RA+ positively selected. Receptor source: a man aged 18 to 29 in good health. Some clones in this sample may be carry-over from other donors' samples.

Turning to this clone: Different DNA sequences within this sample yield the same CDR3. The chain employs TRBV5-1 and TRBJ2-2, with D tentatively TRBD2 (5 bases). This CDR3 is built from 14 residues. In germline, CDR1 is SGHRS, CDR2 YFSETQ. V lost 3 bases, J lost 2 bases, and 8 bases lay in between. This CDR3 is CASSWGDNTGELFF. The DNA for the CDR3 is TGCGCCAGCAGCTGGGGAGATAACACCGGGGAGCTGTTTTTT.

The V call is TRBV4-1, the J call TRBJ2-4; D may be TRBD1 (6 bases). The CDR3 is 15 residues long. Germline V gene sequence: CDR1 MGHRA, CDR2 YSYEKL. V lost 2 bases, J lost 2 bases, and 10 bases lay in between. The CDR3 region has the DNA TGCGCCAGCAGCCAAATCCAGGGGTCCAAAAACATTCAGTACTTC. Translation: CASSQIQGSKNIQYF.

The chain recombines TRBV7-8 with TRBJ2-3; possible D gene TRBD2, 5 bases. This CDR3 contains 16 residues. The V gene's germline CDR1 is SGHVS and CDR2 FQNEAQ. The ends were cut back, 1 base at V and 2 bases at J, with 13 bases in the middle. The CDR3 here is CASSLGSAVNTDTQYF. The CDR3 DNA reads as TGTGCCAGCAGCTTAGGGTCAGCGGTAAACACAGATACGCAGTATTTT.

The chain recombines TRBV6-4 with TRBJ2-3; no reliable D call. Germline V lookup: CDR1 MRHNA, CDR2 SNTAGT. The CDR3 covers 15 residues. Between the trimmed V and J ends, which lost 9 bases and 0 bases, there was a span of 16 bases. This chain's CDR3 is CASDWSLNSTDTQYF. The CDR3 DNA follows: TGTGCCAGTGACTGGAGTCTAAATAGCACAGATACGCAGTATTTT.

J is TRBJ2-1 and V is TRBV28; D not resolved. Germline CDR1 and CDR2: MDHEN and SYDVKM. The CDR3 spans 17 residues. Trimming took 5 bases from V and 0 from J, leaving 17 bases between them. The CDR3 protein is CASSRLGSPYSYNEQFF. The DNA of the CDR3 is TGTGCCAGCAGTCGCTTGGGTAGCCCCTACTCCTACAATGAGCAGTTCTTC.

This chain links TRBV19 with TRBJ1-1, with TRBD1 matching 9 bases. Germline V gives CDR1 LNHDA, CDR2 SQIVND (reference sequence). The ends lost 6 bases at V and 6 bases at J; junction bases unmatched: 5. The CDR3 consists of 13 residues. The CDR3 here is CASRKQGAAEAFF. The CDR3 bases are TGTGCCAGTAGGAAACAGGGGGCCGCTGAAGCTTTCTTT.

V usage is TRBV28 and J usage is TRBJ2-3; the D gene is possibly TRBD1 (6 bases). This CDR3 has 16 amino acids. The germline V and J ends were trimmed by 5 bases and 0 bases, with 15 bases remaining between them. Germline V gene data show CDR1 as MDHEN and CDR2 as SYDVKM. The DNA of the CDR3 is TGTGCCAGCAGTCCCCAGGGGACATTGAGCACAGATACGCAGTATTTT. Protein: CASSPQGTLSTDTQYF.

The chain joins TRBV7-8 to TRBJ1-5; D call uncertain. V gave up 1 base and J gave up 4 bases, with 8 bases separating them. CDR3 length: 14 amino acids. Germline-derived CDR1 and CDR2 are SGHVS and FQNEAQ. The CDR3 bases are TGTGCCAGCAGCTTAGTCGGCCAAAATCAGCCCCAGCATTTT. Amino acid sequence: CASSLVGQNQPQHF.

The chain links TRBV2 to TRBJ2-7, with D unresolved. From germline, CDR1 is SNHLY and CDR2 FYNNEI. There are 13 residues in the CDR3. Between the trimmed V and J ends, which lost 7 bases and 7 bases, there was a span of 17 bases. The CDR3 DNA sequence: TGTGCCAGCACGCACGAGGCCTTTTGGGAGCAGTACTTC. Protein product: CASTHEAFWEQYF.

The genes are TRBV19 and TRBJ1-2, with no clear D. The CDR3 is made up of 13 amino acids. From germline, CDR1 is LNHDA and CDR2 SQIVND (reference sequence). V lost 6 bases to trimming and J lost 5 bases, with 13 bases between them. CDR3 coding DNA: TGTGCCAGTAGAAACCACAACCGTTATGGCTACACCTTC. Amino acids: CASRNHNRYGYTF.

This clone has more than one count but fewer than ten. The V and J genes are TRBV5-5 and TRBJ1-2, with 8 bases that match TRBD1. The junction had 3 bases not matched to a gene; V was cut back by 4 bases and J by 1 base. Germline assignment: CDR1 SGHKS and CDR2 YYEKEE (reference sequence). This CDR3 region has 14 residues. The CDR3 here is CASSPDRGNYGYTF. CDR3 coding DNA: TGTGCCAGCAGCCCCGACAGGGGTAACTATGGCTACACCTTC.

About this clone itself: This same CDR3 is encoded by further DNA sequences in the sample. The V gene is TRBV28, the J gene TRBJ2-7; D might be TRBD1 or TRBD2, each matching 5 bases. This CDR3 contains 13 residues. Trimming took off 6 bases at V and 4 bases at J, with 13 bases between the two ends. CDR1 MDHEN and CDR2 SYDVKM come from the germline V gene. The CDR3 loop is CASSPGTLYEQYF. DNA for the CDR3: TGTGCCAGCAGCCCCGGGACGCTTTACGAGCAGTACTTC.

This chain joins TRBV18 and TRBJ2-1, with D tentatively TRBD2 (6 bases). V was shortened by 0 bases and J by 9 bases, with 15 bases between the two germline ends. Germline CDR1 reads KGHSH; CDR2 reads LQKENI. The CDR3 covers 15 residues. CDR3 residues: CASSPPPGRFSEQFF. The CDR3 DNA sequence: TGTGCCAGCTCACCACCTCCAGGGAGGTTCAGTGAGCAGTTCTTC.

The rearrangement joins TRBV5-1 to TRBJ2-2, with TRBD2 matching 10 bases. Trimming at V came to 0 bases and at J to 6 bases, leaving 8 bases not matched to a gene. The CDR3 has 17 residues. Germline V CDR1 and CDR2: SGHRS, YFSETQ. In DNA form, the CDR3 reads TGCGCCAGCAGCTTGGTACTAGCGGGAATAACGCCCGGGGAGCTGTTTTTT. Protein product: CASSLVLAGITPGELFF.

J is TRBJ2-1 and V is TRBV5-1; 9 nucleotides match TRBD2. The V gene's germline CDR1 is SGHRS and CDR2 YFSETQ. The CDR3 is 14 amino acids. The V segment lost 1 base and the J segment 9 bases; nucleotides outside the gene matches: 5. The DNA for the CDR3 is TGCGCCAGCAGCTTGAGGCGGGAGGGCAGTGAGCAGTTCTTC. It specifies CASSLRREGSEQFF. Together with reference TRBV5-1 and TRBJ2-1, the CDR3 gives the full variable domain: KAGVTQTPRYLIKTRGQQVTLSCSPISGHRSVSWYQQTPGQGLQFLFEYFSETQRNKGNFPGRFSGRQFSNSRSEMNVSTLELGDSALYLCASSLRREGSEQFFGPGTRLTVL.

The V and J genes are TRBV4-1 and TRBJ2-5, with 8 bases lining up with TRBD2. The germline V gene encodes CDR1 MGHRA and CDR2 YSYEKL. With 2 bases clipped from V and 5 bases from J, the junction kept 13 bases outside the gene matches. CDR3 length: 17 residues. The CDR3 reads CASSQPGRAGGGETQYF. Here the CDR3 DNA reads TGCGCCAGCAGCCAACCGGGCAGGGCGGGGGGTGGTGAGACCCAGTACTTC.

The chain uses TRBV14 and TRBJ2-7; D might be TRBD1 or TRBD2, each matching 5 bases. This CDR3 has 15 residues. Trimming took off 2 bases at V and 12 bases at J, with 23 bases between the two ends. Germline V gene sequence: CDR1 SGHDN, CDR2 FVKESK. DNA of the CDR3: TGTGCCAGCAGCCAAACCCCCGGGACGATAGGCTCCCTGTACTTC. As protein: CASSQTPGTIGSLYF.

The chain employs TRBV5-6 and TRBJ1-1; D remains ambiguous. CDR1 SGHDT and CDR2 YYEEEE come from the germline V gene. The CDR3 length is 15 residues. Trimming took 0 bases from V and 1 from J, leaving 10 bases between them. This CDR3 reads CASSLVGRQNTEAFF. The CDR3 nucleotides read TGTGCCAGCAGCTTGGTAGGAAGACAGAACACTGAAGCTTTCTTT.

This clone was detected only once. This rearrangement joins TRBV5-4 to TRBJ2-5; 10 bases are a match to TRBD1. Germline V gives CDR1 SGHNT, CDR2 YYREEE (reference sequence). The CDR3 contains 14 residues. V lost 4 bases and J lost 4; bases outside the gene matches: 4. CDR3 nucleotides: TGTGCCAGCAGCGGAGGACAGGGGGGAGAGACCCAGTACTTC. Residues: CASSGGQGGETQYF.

Of note for this clone: Other DNA sequences in this specimen translate into the identical CDR3. This rearrangement joins TRBV4-2 to TRBJ2-7, with 8 bases lining up with TRBD2. The V gene's germline CDR1 is LGHNA and CDR2 YNFKEQ. V lost 0 bases and J lost 6; bases outside the gene matches: 7. This CDR3 is built from 15 residues. CDR3 in amino acids: CASSQDLLAGLEQYF. DNA of the CDR3: TGTGCCAGCAGCCAAGATCTTCTAGCGGGCCTCGAGCAGTACTTC.

The genes are TRBV12-5 and TRBJ2-5; the match to TRBD1 covers 7 bases. The CDR3 has 17 residues. Germline values: CDR1 LGHNT, CDR2 FRNRAP. Losses at the gene ends were 2 bases for V and 2 bases for J; bases not matched to a gene: 11. CDR3 DNA sequence: TGTGCTAGTGGTTTGCTACTGGGCCGGGACAGACAAGAGACCCAGTACTTC. Residues: CASGLLLGRDRQETQYF.

This clone has only one observation. This CDR3 is also generated by other DNA sequences in the sample. The rearrangement links TRBV7-9 to TRBJ1-1; the match to TRBD1 covers 8 bases. The CDR3 is 14 residues long. Germline V gives CDR1 SEHNR, CDR2 FQNEAQ (reference sequence). The V segment lost 5 bases and the J segment 0 bases; nucleotides outside the gene matches: 2. The CDR3 DNA is TGTGCCAGCAGCCCGGGACAGGTGAACACTGAAGCTTTCTTT. As protein: CASSPGQVNTEAFF.

The rearrangement uses TRBV6-1 and TRBJ1-1; D call uncertain. Germline values: CDR1 MNHNS, CDR2 SASEGT. The CDR3 is 13 residues long. V was pared by 2 bases and J by 8 bases, with 12 bases between. The DNA of the CDR3 is TGTGCCAGCAGTGAAAGGCCCCCCCCGGAAGCTTTCTTT. Translating gives CASSERPPPEAFF.

Worth noting for this clone: At one boundary the junction diverges from the germline segment, which might be a read error. V gene TRBV6-1 combines with J gene TRBJ2-4; 10 bases match TRBD2. CDR3 size: 14 residues. The germline V gene has CDR1 MNHNS and CDR2 SASEGT. The CDR3 DNA follows: TGTGCCAGCAGTGAAGTTCTAGCGGGAGTGAAATCGCACTTC. It yields the protein CASSEVLAGVKSHF.

The J gene is TRBJ2-5, the V gene TRBV2; no clear D. The V and J ends lost 9 bases and 0 bases respectively, with 17 bases between them. CDR3 length: 15 residues. Germline loops: CDR1 SNHLY, CDR2 FYNNEI. The DNA for the CDR3 is TGTGCCAGTAACCATGAGCGCTTCTACCAAGAGACCCAGTACTTC. Amino acids: CASNHERFYQETQYF.

The rearrangement joins TRBV28 to TRBJ1-3; no clear D gene. CDR1 is MDHEN, CDR2 SYDVKM, per germline. The CDR3 runs 15 residues. The V end was cut by 3 bases, the J end by 8 bases, with 17 bases between. For the CDR3, the DNA is TGTGCCAGCAGTTTCGACTTAGCGGGGAAAGACACCATATATTTT. Residues: CASSFDLAGKDTIYF.

The chain is built from TRBV9 and TRBJ1-2, with no clear D. The CDR3 is 15 residues long. The V end was cut by 5 bases, the J end by 7 bases, with 21 bases between. Germline loops: CDR1 SGDLS, CDR2 YYNGEE. The CDR3 nucleotides are TGTGCCAGCAGTCCATTCCCGGGAGAGGGTAGTGGCTACACCTTC. Translated, it gives CASSPFPGEGSGYTF.

The chain combines TRBV7-9 with TRBJ1-4, with 10 bases that match TRBD1. Germline V CDR1 and CDR2: SEHNR, FQNEAQ (reference sequence). The CDR3 loop spans 16 amino acids. Losses at the gene ends were 3 bases for V and 6 bases for J; bases not matched to a gene: 7. The CDR3 region has the DNA TGTGCCAGCAGCTTTTTGCCGGGGACAGGGGATGAAAAACTGTTTTTT. Residues: CASSFLPGTGDEKLFF. The entire variable domain, with the rest obtained from reference TRBV7-9 and TRBJ1-4, is as follows: DTGVSQNPRHKITKRGQNVTFRCDPISEHNRLYWYRQTLGQGPEFLTYFQNEAQLEKSRLLSDRFSAERPKGSFSTLEIQRTEQGDSAMYLCASSFLPGTGDEKLFFGSGTQLSVL.

J is TRBJ2-7 and V is TRBV11-1; TRBD1 might be the D (6 bases). V was pared by 2 bases and J by 6 bases, with 17 bases between. Germline V gives CDR1 SGHAT, CDR2 FQDESV (reference sequence). The CDR3 runs to 15 residues. The CDR3 region is CASSLLQGSFSEQYF. Written as DNA, the CDR3 is TGTGCCAGCAGCTTACTACAGGGCAGCTTCTCCGAGCAGTACTTC.